This TCR beta chain was recorded in a study of blood T cell repertoires in COVID-19 (TCRdb year 2020). For the wider study: Samples covering the acute and convalescent phases of COVID-19 were provided by collaborators in the United States, Italy and Spain. The sample metadata nearly always contained a de-identified subject ID, COVID-19 status, age in years and sex. The samples were drawn from the first 160 participants of the ongoing ImmuneRACE study and from more than 1,000 subjects provided by 6 global collaborators. Subjects who had been exposed to COVID-19, were actively infected with it, or had recovered from it provided the deeply sampled blood TCRbeta repertoires that made up the dataset. The material from the prospective study consisted of cDNA or gDNA derived from T cells, B-cell-depleted T cells, or PBMCs. The repertoires were released in a freely available public database meant as a resource for research on the immune response to SARS-CoV-2. Where available, HLA class I and class II types were taken from metadata supplied by the sample provider and were not determined by assay-based typing.

The research as a whole found: The quantity of clinical and demographic metadata differed by source and by participant and was supplied without curation.

The CDR3 numbers 16 residues from cysteine through phenylalanine. Only the CDR3 DNA stays, 48 bases, in frame from base 1. For this chain, trimming is 4 bases at the V end and 2 bases at the J end, and the number of junction bases without a gene match is 6. CDR1 and CDR2 (SEHNR, FQNEAQ) derive from the germline V gene (reference sequence). Whole blood was collected in K2EDTA tubes by collaborating institutions according to the institutions' own protocols. Collaborator samples were shipped for TCRbeta analysis as frozen whole blood, isolated PBMCs, or DNA extracted from either sample type. The immunoSEQ Assay, a bias-controlled multiplex PCR, was used to amplify TCRbeta CDR3 regions from genomic DNA. On the authors' methods: The number of nucleated cells in each sample was estimated by amplification of reference gene primers within the assay. To quantify the absolute abundance of each unique TCRbeta CDR3 rearrangement, sequence reads were collapsed and filtered. For each sample, productive Simpson clonality was calculated by taking the square root of Simpson's diversity index across productive rearrangements. The immuneACCESS repertoire file appears here via TCRdb, limited to in-frame rearrangements. These files lack a portion of the clones; in checked studies, under half of the deficit traces to unresolved V genes, and the cause of the others is not known. V and J calls and clone size come straight from that table; D and trimming were deduced from the DNA. This sample gives fewer than 250,000 clones in total; approximately 89% of them show up just once. The ten top clones hold about 4.8% of the sample.

Comment on this clone: Its antigen is unknown. One base away there is no much larger clone; base qualities are not given.

Sequencing input: peripheral blood. The TCR comes from a woman between 40 and 50 years old with acute or convalescent COVID-19. The chain is encoded by TRBV7-9 joined to TRBJ2-3, and 10 junctional nucleotides match TRBD2. At the DNA level, the sequence is TGTGCCAGCAGCTCCCGAGCGGGGGGGAACACAGATACGCAGTATTTT. Its translation is CASSSRAGGNTDTQYF.